Below are 4 T cell receptor beta chains sequenced from a single sample in a study of vaccination effects on CD4 cells after COVID-19. TCRdb's copy holds only in-frame clones and misses some; the assay was immunoSEQ multiplex PCR. The repertoire has approximately 74,000 clones, over 70% of them found once; the top ten carry 0.85% to 1.2%. Antigens for these TCRs are unknown. Antigen-specific CD4+ T cells were first expanded with viral peptide pools by the ViraFEST assay and only then sequenced. Once cultured for about 9 days, the cells underwent separation to obtain CD4+ T cells. Each person got two doses of an mRNA SARS-CoV-2 vaccine, BNT162b2 or mRNA-1273. This specimen consisted of CD4+ T cells from PBMCs cultured with HCoV-OC43 spike peptides, obtained after COVID-19 vaccination. Regarding subset: HCoV-OC43 spike overlapping peptide pool stimulation. The receptors here all came from a human donor who received a COVID-19 vaccine.

This clone was recorded a few times. The chain has TRBV18 and TRBJ2-2; TRBD2 matches at 10 bases. Germline trimming cut 5 bases from V and 1 base from J; bases unmatched to any gene: 4. Germline V lookup: CDR1 KGHSH, CDR2 LQKENI. This CDR3 region has 16 residues. This CDR3 reads CASSGRTSGNTGELFF. In DNA, the CDR3 is TGTGCCAGCTCAGGCCGGACTAGCGGGAACACCGGGGAGCTGTTTTTT.

The chain uses TRBV24-1 and TRBJ2-5; 7 bases agree with TRBD1. Germline V gene lookup returns CDR1 KGHDR and CDR2 SFDVKD. Germline trimming cut 4 bases from V and 5 bases from J; bases unmatched to any gene: 12. There are 16 residues in the CDR3. The CDR3 DNA sequence: TGTGCCACCAGTGACAGAAGACAGGGCGGGTTGGAGACCCAGTACTTC. It specifies CATSDRRQGGLETQYF.

The chain uses TRBV10-3 and TRBJ2-5; D possibly corresponds to TRBD1 (6 bases). Germline V lookup: CDR1 ENHRY, CDR2 SYGVKD. V shed 5 bases and J shed 5 bases, with 9 bases lying between them. The CDR3 extends over 12 amino acids. CDR3 nucleotides: TGTGCCATCAGTTACGACAGGGAGACCCAGTACTTC. It yields the protein CAISYDRETQYF.

The rearrangement uses TRBV6-6 and TRBJ2-5; 8 bases align to TRBD1. CDR1 MNHNY and CDR2 SVGAGI come from the germline V gene (reference sequence). Unmatched junction bases numbered 5, after V lost 0 bases and J lost 5 bases. This CDR3 comprises 15 residues. The CDR3 reads CASSYSRQGWETQYF. For the CDR3, the DNA is TGTGCCAGCAGTTACTCGAGACAGGGGTGGGAGACCCAGTACTTC.